The rows below give T cell receptor beta chains drawn from one sample of a study of T-cell memory formation after mild COVID-19. A single record per CDR3 protein comes from TCRdb applying MiXCR to the 5' RACE reads. In the table there are about 120,000 distinct CDR3 sequences, 15% to 20% of which are singletons. Sequences were obtained from PBMCs or a T cell subset sorted from them (not recorded which). The source is an adult woman who had mild COVID-19 (a few samples of this study predate the infection). Cell type and time point are not known. Both conserved end residues are part of each CDR3. Size values are once, few and many counts, or a class for expanded clones, and some rows have none.

size	J	V	length	CDR3
-	TRBJ1-2	TRBV5-1	16	CASSTSGPVTSYGYTF
-	TRBJ1-1	TRBV12-3/TRBV12-4	14	CASSLALTNTEAFF
once	TRBJ1-4	TRBV5-5	14	CASSPTGVNEKLFF
few	TRBJ1-1	TRBV7-8	17	CASSLRDINVMNTEAFF
few	TRBJ2-5	TRBV29-1	13	CSADRGGQETQYF
-	TRBJ2-1	TRBV6-2/TRBV6-3	14	CASSTTGLVDEQFF
few	TRBJ2-2	TRBV7-3	16	CASSLHTGFNTGELFF
few	TRBJ1-4	TRBV20-1	11	CSARLGGKLFF
-	TRBJ2-5	TRBV7-7	17	CASSTGTSGGTRETQYF
few	TRBJ2-7	TRBV27	13	CASSFSAGYEQYF
-	TRBJ1-1	TRBV3-1	15	CASSQEMGLWTEAFF
few	TRBJ1-4	TRBV7-8	18	CASSSTPTGEGWNEKLFF
-	TRBJ2-3	TRBV27	16	CGSSPGTSGRQDTQYF
-	TRBJ2-3	TRBV11-2	17	CASSTRTSVTLTDTQYF
-	TRBJ2-7	TRBV4-2	16	CASSQGSQGSPYEQYF
few	TRBJ1-1	TRBV20-1	16	CSARAYSGAVETEAFF
few	TRBJ2-7	TRBV9	15	CASSPAVTGAYEQYF
few	TRBJ2-1	TRBV4-3	17	CASSQDAGTSGYNEQFF
-	TRBJ2-2	TRBV4-1	16	CASSQGLARWTGELFF
few	TRBJ1-2	TRBV20-1	15	CSARWDPKPNYGYTF
few	TRBJ2-3	TRBV29-1	14	CSVLRGGRTDTQYF
-	TRBJ2-5	TRBV5-1	12	CASSRGMETQYF
-	TRBJ2-5	TRBV6-5	12	CASRACLRGQYF
-	TRBJ2-7	TRBV24-1	13	CATSDWLDDEQYF
few	TRBJ2-7	TRBV6-2/TRBV6-3	15	CASSYDSASSYEQYF
-	TRBJ2-3	TRBV19	12	CASSMWRGEQYF
-	TRBJ2-7	TRBV19	15	CASSISGGAGYEQYF
-	TRBJ2-6	TRBV7-2	14	CASSLEGWFNVLTF
-	TRBJ1-4	TRBV12-3/TRBV12-4	13	CASSLSTDEKLFF
few	TRBJ1-1	TRBV9	13	CASSEWGGTEAFF
few	TRBJ1-1	TRBV6-4	14	CASSDFLGSTEAFF
-	TRBJ1-1	TRBV12-3/TRBV12-4	12	CASSLFNTEAFF
-	TRBJ2-7	TRBV27	14	CASSPGPRSYEQYF
-	TRBJ2-1	TRBV20-1	15	CSASDRDYRINRQFF
-	TRBJ1-2	TRBV7-2	18	CASSLSVGAGQGGRGYTF
-	TRBJ2-7	TRBV20-1	11	CSARTGYEQYF
-	TRBJ2-1	TRBV7-9	12	CASSPPDSRPFF
-	TRBJ2-5	TRBV27	18	CASSFLRGLPDSQETQYF
once	TRBJ2-2	TRBV6-5	14	CASRYWRNTGELFF
few	TRBJ2-5	TRBV4-2	13	CASSQDPGETQYF